A single sample is the source of the 24 T cell receptor beta chains below, sequenced in a study of blood T cell repertoires in COVID-19. TCRdb's copy holds only in-frame clones and misses some; the assay was immunoSEQ multiplex PCR. The sample lists approximately 100,000 clones, 80% to 90% occurring once. Sequenced sample: peripheral blood. Receptor source: a human donor with COVID-19, enrolled during active disease. The donor label of this sample is uncertain.

The sample holds one count of this clone. The chain uses TRBV24-1 and TRBJ1-2, with a tentative D call TRBD1 (5 bases). The CDR3 has 15 amino acids. Germline CDR1 and CDR2: KGHDR and SFDVKD. The V end was cut by 4 bases, the J end by 4 bases, with 15 bases between. In DNA, the CDR3 is TGTGCCACCAGTGAGCCCTGGGGGGGTCTCTATGGCTACACCTTC. This translates into CATSEPWGGLYGYTF.

The chain couples TRBV19 to TRBJ1-1; a possible D gene is TRBD1 (6 bases). CDR3 size: 13 residues. CDR1 and CDR2 (germline): LNHDA, SQIVND (reference sequence). The ends were cut back, 10 bases at V and 1 base at J, with 13 bases in the middle. CDR3 sequence reads: CATQGHRNTEAFF. CDR3 bases: TGTGCCACCCAGGGACACCGGAACACTGAAGCTTTCTTT. Together with reference TRBV19 and TRBJ1-1, the CDR3 gives the full variable domain: DGGITQSPKYLFRKEGQNVTLSCEQNLNHDAMYWYRQDPGQGLRLIYYSQIVNDFQKGDIAEGYSVSREKKESFPLTVTSAQKNPTAFYLCATQGHRNTEAFFGQGTRLTVV.

This clone was found once. The chain combines TRBV3-1 (or the pseudogene TRBV3-2) with TRBJ2-7; 12 nucleotides align to TRBD2. This CDR3 region has 16 residues. V trimming: 4 bases; J trimming: 3 bases; junction bases outside the gene matches: 7. CDR1 LGHDT and CDR2 YNNKEL come from the germline V gene (reference sequence). CDR3 in amino acids: CASSRNLAGGRYEQYF. In DNA, the CDR3 is TGTGCCAGCAGCCGTAACCTAGCGGGGGGGCGCTACGAGCAGTACTTC.

The chain couples TRBV6-1 to TRBJ2-5; TRBD2 is a possible D gene (6 bases). V was pared by 3 bases and J by 6 bases, with 8 bases between. The length of the CDR3 is 12 residues. Germline values: CDR1 MNHNS, CDR2 SASEGT. The CDR3 DNA is TGTGCCAGCAGTGAGCGGGGCCAGACCCAGTACTTC. It translates to CASSERGQTQYF.

The chain links TRBV25-1 to TRBJ2-1, with 7 positions matching TRBD1. Germline V CDR1 and CDR2: MGHDK, SYGVNS. This CDR3 has 11 residues. V shed 6 bases and J 16 bases; nucleotides not matched to a gene: 9. The CDR3 sequence: CASSLGTVKFF. CDR3 DNA: TGTGCCAGCAGCTTAGGGACAGTGAAATTCTTC.

This rearrangement joins TRBV24-1 to TRBJ2-2, with a tentative D call TRBD2 (6 bases). CDR1 is KGHDR, CDR2 SFDVKD, per germline. The length of the CDR3 is 17 residues. V lost 1 base to trimming and J lost 2 bases, with 13 bases between them. CDR3 coding DNA: TGTGCCACCAGTGATTTTAAGGAGGGGCGCAACACCGGGGAGCTGTTTTTT. It translates to CATSDFKEGRNTGELFF.

Regarding this clone: The germline gene is not matched at one end of the junction; a read error may be the cause. The V gene is TRBV6-6, the J gene TRBJ1-2; 8 nucleotides line up with TRBD1. The germline V gene has CDR1 MNHNY and CDR2 SVGAGI (reference sequence). This CDR3 is 12 amino acids long. CDR3 protein: CASRDPGQATLF. CDR3 nucleotide sequence: TGTGCCAGCAGGGACCCGGGACAGGCTACCCTCTTC.

The chain links TRBV6-5 to TRBJ2-1; TRBD2 is a possible D gene (5 bases). The germline gives CDR1 MNHEY, CDR2 SVGAGI. CDR3 length: 15 residues. The V gene lost 5 bases and the J gene lost 6 bases, with 17 bases spanning the gap. The CDR3 spells CASSPLAGLINEQFF. CDR3 in DNA: TGTGCCAGCAGTCCATTGGCAGGACTCATCAATGAGCAGTTCTTC.

The gene calls are TRBV19 and TRBJ1-2; 8 bases line up with TRBD1. The trim removed 4 bases at V and 7 bases at J, leaving 5 bases unmatched. Germline loops: CDR1 LNHDA, CDR2 SQIVND (reference sequence). This CDR3 spans 13 amino acids. The CDR3 bases are TGTGCCAGTAGTACCGGACAGGGAGGTGGCTACACCTTC. This encodes CASSTGQGGGYTF.

This clone showed up just once. V usage is TRBV11-3 and J usage is TRBJ2-5; TRBD1 might be the D (7 bases). The CDR3 consists of 14 residues. CDR1 and CDR2 from the germline V gene are SGHNT and YENEEA. V lost 5 bases and J 3 bases, leaving 13 bases between the germline ends. CDR3 DNA sequence: TGTGCCAGCAGCCCCGGAGGGACAGAAGAGACCCAGTACTTC. Its translation is CASSPGGTEETQYF. Full variable domain (outside the CDR3, taken from reference TRBV11-3 and TRBJ2-5): EAGVVQSPRYKIIEKKQPVAFWCNPISGHNTLYWYLQNLGQGPELLIRYENEEAVDDSQLPKDRFSAERLKGVDSTLKIQPAELGDSAVYLCASSPGGTEETQYFGPGTRLLVL.

This clone appeared a few times. This chain joins TRBV18 and TRBJ2-7, with 11 bases that match TRBD2. Looked up from germline, CDR1 is KGHSH and CDR2 is LQKENI. The CDR3 totals 14 residues. V trimming: 5 bases; J trimming: 2 bases; junction bases outside the gene matches: 2. CDR3 sequence (DNA): TGTGCCAGCTCATTAGCGGGGGGGACCTACGAGCAGTACTTC. Translating gives CASSLAGGTYEQYF.

The chain uses TRBV6-5 and TRBJ1-5; D remains unclear. V lost 8 bases to trimming and J lost 4 bases, with 12 bases between them. In germline, CDR1 is MNHEY, CDR2 SVGAGI. CDR3 size: 13 residues. Here the CDR3 DNA reads TGTGCCAGCGGGAGGAGAGGGAATCAGCCCCAGCATTTT. This codes for CASGRRGNQPQHF.

V is TRBV3-1 (or the pseudogene TRBV3-2) and J is TRBJ1-6; 10 nucleotides match TRBD1. J lost 7 bases, V lost 4 bases, and 4 bases had no gene match. The CDR3 is made up of 15 amino acids. CDR1 LGHDT and CDR2 YNNKEL come from the germline V gene (reference sequence). As DNA, the CDR3 is TGTGCCAGCAGCCTACCGGGACAGGGGAATTCACCCCTCCACTTT. Amino acids: CASSLPGQGNSPLHF.

This clone was picked up a small number of times. The junction departs from germline at one end; a sequencing error may be responsible. The J gene is TRBJ1-2, the V gene TRBV5-4; TRBD1 aligns across 8 bases. CDR3 size: 18 residues. CDR1 and CDR2 from the germline V gene are SGHNT and YYREEE (reference sequence). CDR3 residues: CARSLKWGPDRAHYGYTF. CDR3 nucleotides: TGTGCCCGCAGCCTAAAATGGGGCCCGGACAGGGCGCACTATGGCTACACCTTC.

The rearrangement links TRBV28 to TRBJ2-3, with D perhaps matching TRBD1 (5 bases). Trimming stripped 5 bases from V and 10 bases from J, with 19 bases between. The CDR3 length is 14 residues. The germline CDR1 and CDR2 sequences are MDHEN and SYDVKM. The CDR3 region has the DNA TGTGCCAGCAGTACCGTTTACAGGAACCAAGCGCAGTATTTT. It is translated as CASSTVYRNQAQYF.

The gene calls are TRBV9 and TRBJ2-2, with 7 bases identical to TRBD1. CDR1 is SGDLS and CDR2 is YYNGEE in the germline V gene. The V and J ends lost 0 bases and 2 bases, in that order; junction bases with no gene match: 4. The CDR3 sequence is 16 residues long. CDR3 bases: TGTGCCAGCAGCGTAGGGGACAGCCTTAACACCGGGGAGCTGTTTTTT. Protein: CASSVGDSLNTGELFF.

The genes are TRBV5-1 and TRBJ1-2; D possibly corresponds to TRBD1 (6 bases). This CDR3 has 15 amino acids. V was cut by 6 bases and J by 0 bases, with 15 bases left in between. CDR1 is SGHRS and CDR2 is YFSETQ in the germline V gene. Here the CDR3 reads CASIPGGASNYGYTF. The CDR3 coding sequence is TGCGCCAGCATACCTGGGGGGGCATCTAACTATGGCTACACCTTC.

The chain employs TRBV18 and TRBJ1-5, with no clear D. The germline gives CDR1 KGHSH, CDR2 LQKENI. This CDR3 spans 14 amino acids. V was trimmed by 2 bases and J by 2 bases, leaving 7 bases between them. The DNA for the CDR3 is TGTGCCAGCTCACCAGGAGAACGCAATCAGCCCCAGCATTTT. This encodes CASSPGERNQPQHF.

The chain carries TRBV12-3 or TRBV12-4 and TRBJ1-2, with D hard to call. V was trimmed by 3 bases and J by 5 bases, leaving 10 bases between them. The CDR3 is 13 amino acids. The CDR3 region has the DNA TGTGCCAGCAGTTTTGAGGGCCAGTATGGCTACACCTTC. Its translation: CASSFEGQYGYTF.

V gene TRBV5-6 combines with J gene TRBJ2-4; D is uncertain. The CDR3 has 16 amino acids. In germline, CDR1 is SGHDT, CDR2 YYEEEE. V dropped 4 bases and J dropped 0 bases, with 14 bases sitting between them. CDR3 DNA: TGTGCCAGCAGCCCTGAGCGTTGGCTAGCCAAAAACATTCAGTACTTC. Protein: CASSPERWLAKNIQYF. Full variable domain (missing parts from reference TRBV5-6 and TRBJ2-4): DAGVTQSPTHLIKTRGQQVTLRCSPKSGHDTVSWYQQALGQGPQFIFQYYEEEERQRGNFPDRFSGHQFPNYSSELNVNALLLGDSALYLCASSPERWLAKNIQYFGAGTRLSVL.

This clone was seen only once. V and J are TRBV6-1 and TRBJ2-7; 7 bases line up with TRBD1. V was pared by 2 bases and J by 0 bases, with 4 bases of the junction left unmatched. Germline V gene data show CDR1 as MNHNS and CDR2 as SASEGT. The length of the CDR3 is 15 residues. Written as DNA, the CDR3 is TGTGCCAGCAGTGAAATAACAGGGGACTCCTACGAGCAGTACTTC. Translation gives CASSEITGDSYEQYF.

The rearrangement joins TRBV28 to TRBJ2-4; D gene uncertain. The CDR3 runs to 11 residues. Trimming left V 7 bases short and J 8 bases short, with 9 bases between. Looked up from germline, CDR1 is MDHEN and CDR2 is SYDVKM. The CDR3 here is CASNHEDIQYF. DNA of the CDR3: TGTGCCAGCAACCATGAGGACATTCAGTACTTC.

This chain links TRBV2 with TRBJ1-3, with D maybe TRBD1 (6 bases). There are 13 residues in the CDR3. V was shortened by 11 bases and J by 4 bases, with 15 bases between the two germline ends. The germline gives CDR1 SNHLY, CDR2 FYNNEI. Written as DNA, the CDR3 is TGTGCCGGGAGCCCGGACAGAGGAAACACCATATATTTT. Translating it yields CAGSPDRGNTIYF.

This clone was observed a few times. The V call is TRBV7-2, the J call TRBJ1-1; D gene ambiguous. Between the trimmed V and J ends, which lost 4 bases and 8 bases, there was a span of 11 bases. CDR1 and CDR2 (germline): SGHTA, FQGNSA. There are 12 residues in the CDR3. Here the CDR3 DNA reads TGTGCCAGCAGCTCCCAATTCCGGGAAGCTTTCTTT. Its translation is CASSSQFREAFF.